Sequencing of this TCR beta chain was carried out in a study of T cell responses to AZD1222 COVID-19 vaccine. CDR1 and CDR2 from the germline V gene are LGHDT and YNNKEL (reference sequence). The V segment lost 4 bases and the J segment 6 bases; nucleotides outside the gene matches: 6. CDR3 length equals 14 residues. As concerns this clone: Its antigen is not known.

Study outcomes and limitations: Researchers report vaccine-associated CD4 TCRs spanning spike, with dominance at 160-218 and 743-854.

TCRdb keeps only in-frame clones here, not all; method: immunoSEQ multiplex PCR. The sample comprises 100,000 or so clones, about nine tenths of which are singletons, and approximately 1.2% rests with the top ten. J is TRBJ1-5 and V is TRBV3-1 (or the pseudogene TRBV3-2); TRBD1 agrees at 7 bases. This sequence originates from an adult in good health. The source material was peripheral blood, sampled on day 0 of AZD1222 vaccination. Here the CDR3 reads CASSPAGGGQPQHF. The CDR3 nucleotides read TGTGCCAGCAGCCCGGCAGGGGGAGGTCAGCCCCAGCATTTT.